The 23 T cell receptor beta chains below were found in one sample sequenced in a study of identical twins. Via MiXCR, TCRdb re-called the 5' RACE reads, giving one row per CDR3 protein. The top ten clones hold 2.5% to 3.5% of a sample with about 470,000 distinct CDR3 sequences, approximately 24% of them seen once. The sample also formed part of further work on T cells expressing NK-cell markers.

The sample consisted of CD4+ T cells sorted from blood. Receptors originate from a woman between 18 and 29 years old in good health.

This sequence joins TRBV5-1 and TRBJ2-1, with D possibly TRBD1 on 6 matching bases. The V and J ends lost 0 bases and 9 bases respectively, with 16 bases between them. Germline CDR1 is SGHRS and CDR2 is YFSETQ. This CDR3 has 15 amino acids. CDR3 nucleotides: TGCGCCAGCAGCTTGGGATGGGGGCTGCTTGCTGAGCAGTTCTTC. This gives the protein CASSLGWGLLAEQFF.

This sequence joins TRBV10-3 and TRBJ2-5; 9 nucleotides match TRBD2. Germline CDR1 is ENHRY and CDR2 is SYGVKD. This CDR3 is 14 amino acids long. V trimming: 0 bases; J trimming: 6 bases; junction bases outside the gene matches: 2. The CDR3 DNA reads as TGTGCCATCAGTGAGTCTAGCGGGGGACAGACCCAGTACTTC. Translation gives CAISESSGGQTQYF.

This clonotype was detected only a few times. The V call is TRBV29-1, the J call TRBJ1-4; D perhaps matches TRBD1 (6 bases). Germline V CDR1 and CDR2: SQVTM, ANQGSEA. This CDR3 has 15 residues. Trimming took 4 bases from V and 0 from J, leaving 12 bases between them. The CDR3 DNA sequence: TGCAGCGTTGCAGGGGAAGCAGCAACTAATGAAAAACTGTTTTTT. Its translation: CSVAGEAATNEKLFF.

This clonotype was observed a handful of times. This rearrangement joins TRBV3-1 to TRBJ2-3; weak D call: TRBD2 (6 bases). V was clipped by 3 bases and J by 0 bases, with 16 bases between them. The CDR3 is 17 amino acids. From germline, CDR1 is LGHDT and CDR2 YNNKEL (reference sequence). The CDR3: CASSHIGGETSTDTQYF. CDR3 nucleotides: TGTGCCAGCAGCCACATAGGAGGGGAGACTAGCACAGATACGCAGTATTTT.

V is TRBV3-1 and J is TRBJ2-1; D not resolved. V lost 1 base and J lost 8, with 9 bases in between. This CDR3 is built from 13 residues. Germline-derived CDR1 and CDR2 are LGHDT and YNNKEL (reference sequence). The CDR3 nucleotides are TGTGCCAGCAGCCAAGGACCGGCCGATGAGCAGTTCTTC. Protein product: CASSQGPADEQFF.

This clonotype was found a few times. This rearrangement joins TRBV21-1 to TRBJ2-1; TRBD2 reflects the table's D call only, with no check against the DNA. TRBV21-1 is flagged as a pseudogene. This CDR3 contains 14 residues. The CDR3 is CASSKEGGMDEQFF. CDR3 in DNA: TGTGCCAGCAGCAAAGAGGGAGGGATGGATGAGCAGTTCTTC.

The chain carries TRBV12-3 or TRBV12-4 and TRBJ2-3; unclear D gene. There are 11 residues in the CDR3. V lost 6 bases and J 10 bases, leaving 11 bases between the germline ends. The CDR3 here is CASSPTIAQYF. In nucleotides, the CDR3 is TGTGCCAGCAGCCCTACGATAGCGCAGTATTTT.

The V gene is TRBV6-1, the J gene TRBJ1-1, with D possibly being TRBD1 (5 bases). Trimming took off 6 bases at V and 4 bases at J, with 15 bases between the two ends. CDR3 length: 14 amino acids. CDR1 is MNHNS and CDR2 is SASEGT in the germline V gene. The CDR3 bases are TGTGCCAGCAGCCCTGTGGGGGGGGTCACTGAAGCTTTCTTT. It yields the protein CASSPVGGVTEAFF.

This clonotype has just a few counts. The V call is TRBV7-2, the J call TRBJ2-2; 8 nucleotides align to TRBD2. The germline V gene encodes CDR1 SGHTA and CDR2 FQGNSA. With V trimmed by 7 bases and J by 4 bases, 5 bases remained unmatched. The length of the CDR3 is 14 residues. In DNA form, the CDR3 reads TGTGCCAGCAACCTGCTAGCGGGCACCGGGGAGCTGTTTTTT. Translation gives CASNLLAGTGELFF.

CDR3 in DNA: TGTGCCAGCAGCCTGGACAGGGTCTACACCTTC. Amino acid sequence: CASSLDRVYTF. The rearrangement links TRBV3-1 to TRBJ1-2; 8 bases line up with TRBD1. Germline values: CDR1 LGHDT, CDR2 YNNKEL (reference sequence). Trimming took 4 bases from V and 10 from J; bases not matched to a gene: 2. The CDR3 covers 11 residues.

CDR3 region: CSAPRGYGYTF. The CDR3 DNA reads TGCAGTGCCCCGCGGGGATATGGCTACACCTTC. The chain employs TRBV20-1 and TRBJ1-2, with unresolved D. CDR3 length: 11 residues. Trimming removed 6 bases at V and 5 bases at J, with 10 bases between. CDR1 is DFQATT, CDR2 SNEGSKA, per germline (reference sequence).

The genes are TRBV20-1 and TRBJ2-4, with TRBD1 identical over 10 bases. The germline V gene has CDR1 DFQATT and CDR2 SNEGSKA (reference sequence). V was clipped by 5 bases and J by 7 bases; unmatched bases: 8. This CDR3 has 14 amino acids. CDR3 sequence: CSASTGGRGNIQYF. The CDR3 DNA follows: TGCAGTGCTTCGACAGGGGGCAGGGGGAACATTCAGTACTTC.

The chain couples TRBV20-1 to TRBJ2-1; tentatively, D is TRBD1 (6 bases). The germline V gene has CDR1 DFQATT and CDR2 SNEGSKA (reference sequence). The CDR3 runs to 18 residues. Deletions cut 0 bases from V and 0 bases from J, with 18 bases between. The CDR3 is CSARDTFQGQSSYNEQFF. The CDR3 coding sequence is TGCAGTGCTAGAGATACGTTCCAGGGGCAGAGCTCCTACAATGAGCAGTTCTTC.

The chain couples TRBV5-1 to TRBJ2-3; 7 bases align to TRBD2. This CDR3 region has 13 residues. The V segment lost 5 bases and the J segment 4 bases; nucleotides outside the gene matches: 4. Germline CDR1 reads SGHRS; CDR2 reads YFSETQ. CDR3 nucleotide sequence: TGCGCCAGCAGTTACCGGGAGGCAGATACGCAGTATTTT. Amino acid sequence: CASSYREADTQYF.

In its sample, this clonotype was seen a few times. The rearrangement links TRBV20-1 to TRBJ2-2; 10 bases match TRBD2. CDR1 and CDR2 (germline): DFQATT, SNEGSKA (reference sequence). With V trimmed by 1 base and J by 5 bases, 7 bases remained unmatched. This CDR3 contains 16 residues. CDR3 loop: CSARGASGSRTGELFF. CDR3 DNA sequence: TGCAGTGCTAGAGGAGCTAGCGGGAGCAGAACCGGGGAGCTGTTTTTT.

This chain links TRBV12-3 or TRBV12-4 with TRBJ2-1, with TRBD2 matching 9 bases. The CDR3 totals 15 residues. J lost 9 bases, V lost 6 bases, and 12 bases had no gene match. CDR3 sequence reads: CASSLSGSPRGEQFF. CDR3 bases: TGTGCCAGCAGCCTTAGCGGGAGCCCTCGAGGTGAGCAGTTCTTC.

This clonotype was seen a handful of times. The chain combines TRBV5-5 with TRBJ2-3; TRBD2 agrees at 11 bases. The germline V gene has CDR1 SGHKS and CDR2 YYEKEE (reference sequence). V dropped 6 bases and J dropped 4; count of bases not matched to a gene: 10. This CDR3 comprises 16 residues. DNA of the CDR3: TGTGCCAGCAACCTTCGACTAGCGGGGTTGTCAGATACGCAGTATTTT. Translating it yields CASNLRLAGLSDTQYF.

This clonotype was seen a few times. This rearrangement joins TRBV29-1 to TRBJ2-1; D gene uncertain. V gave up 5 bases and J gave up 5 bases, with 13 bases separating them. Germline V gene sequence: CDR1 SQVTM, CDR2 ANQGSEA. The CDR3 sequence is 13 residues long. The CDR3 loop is CSVRYRHDNEQFF. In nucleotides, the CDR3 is TGCAGCGTTAGGTACCGACACGACAATGAGCAGTTCTTC.

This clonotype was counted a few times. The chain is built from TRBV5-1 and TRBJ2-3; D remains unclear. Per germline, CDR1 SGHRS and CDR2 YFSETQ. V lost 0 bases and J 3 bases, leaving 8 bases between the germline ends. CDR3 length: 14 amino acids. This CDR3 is CASSLETKTDTQYF. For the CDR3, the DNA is TGCGCCAGCAGCTTGGAGACGAAAACAGATACGCAGTATTTT.

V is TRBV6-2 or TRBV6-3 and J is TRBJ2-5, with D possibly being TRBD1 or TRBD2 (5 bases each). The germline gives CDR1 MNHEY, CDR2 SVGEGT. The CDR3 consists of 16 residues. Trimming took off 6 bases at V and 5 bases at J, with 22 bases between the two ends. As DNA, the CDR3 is TGTGCCAGCAGCCCCCGGGACGGCGGACGCGGGGAGACCCAGTACTTC. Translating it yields CASSPRDGGRGETQYF.

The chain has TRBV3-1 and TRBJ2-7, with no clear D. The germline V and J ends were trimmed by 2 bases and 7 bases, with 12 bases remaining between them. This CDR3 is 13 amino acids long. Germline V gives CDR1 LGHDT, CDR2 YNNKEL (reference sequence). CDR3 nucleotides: TGTGCCAGCAGCCAAAGGTCCGTGGGGGAGCAGTACTTC. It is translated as CASSQRSVGEQYF.

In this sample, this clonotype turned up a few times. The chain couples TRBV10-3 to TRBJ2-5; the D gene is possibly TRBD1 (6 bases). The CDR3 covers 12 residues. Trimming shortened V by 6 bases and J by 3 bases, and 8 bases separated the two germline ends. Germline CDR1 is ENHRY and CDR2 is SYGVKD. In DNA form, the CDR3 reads TGTGCCATCAGGAACAGGGAAGAGACCCAGTACTTC. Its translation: CAIRNREETQYF.

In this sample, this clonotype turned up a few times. CDR3 sequence (DNA): TGTGCCAGCAGTTTGGTAACTAGCGGGAGTAATGAGCAGTTCTTC. Protein: CASSLVTSGSNEQFF. The rearrangement uses TRBV12-3 or TRBV12-4 and TRBJ2-1; 11 bases line up with TRBD2. There are 15 residues in the CDR3. V lost 3 bases and J lost 7; bases outside the gene matches: 5.